This is a list of T cell receptor beta chains from one sample in a study of T-cell memory formation after mild COVID-19. MiXCR, run by TCRdb on the 5' RACE reads, gives a single entry per CDR3 protein. Of roughly 400,000 distinct CDR3 sequences listed, approximately 19% are singletons. Sequenced sample: PBMCs or a T cell subset sorted from them (not recorded which). The receptor set was obtained from a man aged 18 to 30 who had mild COVID-19 (a few samples of this study predate the infection). Cell type and time point are not known. CDR3s include the opening cysteine and the closing phenylalanine or tryptophan. The D gene is left open where the match is weak. Clone size is stated in some rows and not others, as once, few, many or a class when expanded.

CDR3nt: TGTGCCAGCAGTGAAGGCTACGGGGGGAACCCCTACAATGAGCAGTTCTTC; CDR3aa: CASSEGYGGNPYNEQFF; d_gene: TRBD2; v_gene: TRBV6-1; j_gene: TRBJ2-1; abundance: few
CDR3nt: TGCGCCAGCAGCTTGGATGGTTTCAGGGGCAAAAACATTCAGTACTTC; CDR3aa: CASSLDGFRGKNIQYF; d_gene: NA; v_gene: TRBV5-1; j_gene: TRBJ2-4; abundance: many
CDR3nt: TGCAGCGTTGAAGAGTGGGGGCACACTGAAGCTTTCTTT; CDR3aa: CSVEEWGHTEAFF; d_gene: NA; v_gene: TRBV29-1; j_gene: TRBJ1-1; abundance: NA
CDR3nt: TGCGCCAGCAGGACCCCGGGACCTTACAATGAGCAGTTCTTC; CDR3aa: CASRTPGPYNEQFF; d_gene: NA; v_gene: TRBV4-1; j_gene: TRBJ2-1; abundance: NA
CDR3nt: TGTGCCAGCAGAGGGGGACAGGATGGGAATCAGCCCCAGCATTTT; CDR3aa: CASRGGQDGNQPQHF; d_gene: TRBD1; v_gene: TRBV6-2/TRBV6-3; j_gene: TRBJ1-5; abundance: NA
CDR3nt: TGTGCCAGCAGTTACTCCATCGTGAGCGCTGAAGCTTTCTTT; CDR3aa: CASSYSIVSAEAFF; d_gene: NA; v_gene: TRBV6-2/TRBV6-3; j_gene: TRBJ1-1; abundance: NA
CDR3nt: TGTGCCAGCAGCTTGGCAAGGGGAGGCAATCAGCCCCAGCATTTT; CDR3aa: CASSLARGGNQPQHF; d_gene: NA; v_gene: TRBV5-5; j_gene: TRBJ1-5; abundance: NA
CDR3nt: TGTGCCAGCAGCCCCCACAATCCGGGCGGAGAGACCCAGTACTTC; CDR3aa: CASSPHNPGGETQYF; d_gene: NA; v_gene: TRBV6-2/TRBV6-3; j_gene: TRBJ2-5; abundance: few
CDR3nt: TGTGCCAGCAATAAATGGAGAGGACTAGCGGGGGAAAGTATCTCCTACGAGCAGTACTTC; CDR3aa: CASNKWRGLAGESISYEQYF; d_gene: TRBD2; v_gene: TRBV6-1; j_gene: TRBJ2-7; abundance: NA
CDR3nt: TGCGCCAGCAGCAAAGATGGGGCCAACACCGGGGAGCTGTTTTTT; CDR3aa: CASSKDGANTGELFF; d_gene: NA; v_gene: TRBV4-3; j_gene: TRBJ2-2; abundance: NA
CDR3nt: TGCAGCGCCAGACTAGCGGGGGCCTCCTACAATGAGCAGTTCTTC; CDR3aa: CSARLAGASYNEQFF; d_gene: TRBD2; v_gene: TRBV29-1; j_gene: TRBJ2-1; abundance: NA
CDR3nt: TGCAGTGCTAGAGATTCGGACGGAGTCTCGGGGAATGAGCAGTTCTTC; CDR3aa: CSARDSDGVSGNEQFF; d_gene: NA; v_gene: TRBV20-1; j_gene: TRBJ2-1; abundance: few
CDR3nt: TGTGCCAGCATCTCCGGGACTAGCGACTACAATGAGCAGTTCTTC; CDR3aa: CASISGTSDYNEQFF; d_gene: TRBD2; v_gene: TRBV2; j_gene: TRBJ2-1; abundance: NA
CDR3nt: TGTGCCAGCAGCTTCCTTGGAAGACAGGGTGTCGGGAAGACCCAGTACTTC; CDR3aa: CASSFLGRQGVGKTQYF; d_gene: TRBD1; v_gene: TRBV7-9; j_gene: TRBJ2-5; abundance: NA
CDR3nt: TGTGCCAGATCAATTTCCGGACTCACAGATACGCAGTATTTT; CDR3aa: CARSISGLTDTQYF; d_gene: NA; v_gene: TRBV18; j_gene: TRBJ2-3; abundance: NA
CDR3nt: TGTGCCACCAGCATCCCAGGGGTGAAGGGGGCAACAGATACGCAGTATTTT; CDR3aa: CATSIPGVKGATDTQYF; d_gene: TRBD1; v_gene: TRBV15; j_gene: TRBJ2-3; abundance: few
CDR3nt: TGCGCCAGCAGCCTTGGCGGTTCGGCAGGCTACAATGAGCAGTTCTTC; CDR3aa: CASSLGGSAGYNEQFF; d_gene: NA; v_gene: TRBV5-1; j_gene: TRBJ2-1; abundance: many
CDR3nt: TGTGCCAGCAGCTTAAGACAGCCGAACACTGAAGCTTTCTTT; CDR3aa: CASSLRQPNTEAFF; d_gene: NA; v_gene: TRBV7-2; j_gene: TRBJ1-1; abundance: NA
CDR3nt: TGTGCCAGCAGCGTAGATGACAGGGTTTACGAGCAGTACTTC; CDR3aa: CASSVDDRVYEQYF; d_gene: TRBD1; v_gene: TRBV9; j_gene: TRBJ2-7; abundance: few
CDR3nt: TGCGCCAGCAGCTTGAGGGGGGATTCCTACGAGCAGTACTTC; CDR3aa: CASSLRGDSYEQYF; d_gene: NA; v_gene: TRBV5-1; j_gene: TRBJ2-7; abundance: few
CDR3nt: TGCGCCAGCAGCTTGACGACAGGGATGGTGACCCAGTACTTC; CDR3aa: CASSLTTGMVTQYF; d_gene: TRBD1; v_gene: TRBV5-1; j_gene: TRBJ2-5; abundance: many
CDR3nt: TGTGCCAGCAGCCCCGCATCCAGTTGGGGCGAGCAGTTCTTC; CDR3aa: CASSPASSWGEQFF; d_gene: NA; v_gene: TRBV5-6; j_gene: TRBJ2-1; abundance: NA
CDR3nt: TGTGCCAGCAGCTTAGGGGGGTACACAGATACGCAGTATTTT; CDR3aa: CASSLGGYTDTQYF; d_gene: NA; v_gene: TRBV5-1; j_gene: TRBJ2-3; abundance: many
CDR3nt: TGTGCCAGCATCGCGACAGGGGCCTTCTCTGGAAACACCATATATTTT; CDR3aa: CASIATGAFSGNTIYF; d_gene: TRBD1; v_gene: TRBV7-9; j_gene: TRBJ1-3; abundance: NA
CDR3nt: TGTGCCAGCAGCCCCTTCTGGTCGGGTGGAGAGACCCAGTACTTC; CDR3aa: CASSPFWSGGETQYF; d_gene: NA; v_gene: TRBV3-1; j_gene: TRBJ2-5; abundance: NA
CDR3nt: TGTGCCAGCAGCCAAGGCCAGACAGGGGGCCACGAGACCCAGTACTTC; CDR3aa: CASSQGQTGGHETQYF; d_gene: TRBD1; v_gene: TRBV4-2; j_gene: TRBJ2-5; abundance: NA
CDR3nt: TGCGCCAGCAGCTTGAAGAATACTATGAACACTGAAGCTTTCTTT; CDR3aa: CASSLKNTMNTEAFF; d_gene: NA; v_gene: TRBV5-1; j_gene: TRBJ1-1; abundance: NA
CDR3nt: TGCGCCAGCAGGCCGGAGGGGGAGACCCAGTACTTC; CDR3aa: CASRPEGETQYF; d_gene: NA; v_gene: TRBV5-1; j_gene: TRBJ2-5; abundance: many
CDR3nt: TGTGCCAGCAGCCAAGGGGATCAGGGGGATCGTGGCTACACCTTC; CDR3aa: CASSQGDQGDRGYTF; d_gene: TRBD1; v_gene: TRBV4-2; j_gene: TRBJ1-2; abundance: NA
CDR3nt: TGTTCCAGCAGTTCCCGGGACGGGGGATGGAGTTCACCCCTCCACTTT; CDR3aa: CSSSSRDGGWSSPLHF; d_gene: NA; v_gene: TRBV12-3/TRBV12-4; j_gene: TRBJ1-6; abundance: NA
CDR3nt: TGCGCCAGCAGCCAACTAGGACAGGGACGGAATGAGCAGTTCTTC; CDR3aa: CASSQLGQGRNEQFF; d_gene: TRBD1; v_gene: TRBV4-3; j_gene: TRBJ2-1; abundance: NA
CDR3nt: TGTGCCAGCAGCTTCGAACGGGGGGGCCAGACCCAGTACTTC; CDR3aa: CASSFERGGQTQYF; d_gene: TRBD2; v_gene: TRBV5-6; j_gene: TRBJ2-5; abundance: NA
CDR3nt: TGTGCCAGCAGCCTTTATTTTACAGCGAACACTGAAGCTTTCTTT; CDR3aa: CASSLYFTANTEAFF; d_gene: NA; v_gene: TRBV7-2; j_gene: TRBJ1-1; abundance: few
CDR3nt: TGTGCCAGCACTGCGGACAGTATCTCACCCCTCCACTTT; CDR3aa: CASTADSISPLHF; d_gene: NA; v_gene: TRBV6-6; j_gene: TRBJ1-6; abundance: NA
CDR3nt: TGCGCCAGCAGCTTGGGAAGCGGGGTCACAGATACGCAGTATTTT; CDR3aa: CASSLGSGVTDTQYF; d_gene: TRBD2; v_gene: TRBV5-1; j_gene: TRBJ2-3; abundance: few
CDR3nt: TGCAGTGCCCCACTAGCGGGGGATAGCACAGATACGCAGTATTTT; CDR3aa: CSAPLAGDSTDTQYF; d_gene: TRBD2; v_gene: TRBV20-1; j_gene: TRBJ2-3; abundance: few
CDR3nt: TGTGCCAGCAGCCAAGACAGATGGGACACTGAAGCTTTCTTT; CDR3aa: CASSQDRWDTEAFF; d_gene: NA; v_gene: TRBV7-3; j_gene: TRBJ1-1; abundance: NA
CDR3nt: TGTGCCAGCTCTCGAGGACCTGAGGGCAATCAGCCCCAGCATTTT; CDR3aa: CASSRGPEGNQPQHF; d_gene: NA; v_gene: TRBV18; j_gene: TRBJ1-5; abundance: few
CDR3nt: TGTGCCAGCTCCACTAGCCGGATCACAGATACGCAGTATTTT; CDR3aa: CASSTSRITDTQYF; d_gene: NA; v_gene: TRBV27; j_gene: TRBJ2-3; abundance: few
CDR3nt: TGTGCCAGCAGCCAGTCAGAGGAGCTGTTTTTT; CDR3aa: CASSQSEELFF; d_gene: NA; v_gene: TRBV7-9; j_gene: TRBJ2-2; abundance: many
CDR3nt: TGTGCCATCAGTGAGTCGGGGCAGAGCAATCAGCCCCAGCATTTT; CDR3aa: CAISESGQSNQPQHF; d_gene: NA; v_gene: TRBV10-3; j_gene: TRBJ1-5; abundance: NA
CDR3nt: TGCAGCGTTGAGATTTTCACAGATACGCAGTATTTT; CDR3aa: CSVEIFTDTQYF; d_gene: NA; v_gene: TRBV29-1; j_gene: TRBJ2-3; abundance: few
CDR3nt: TGCGCCAGCCTACAGGGGGCTTACACCGGGGAGCTGTTTTTT; CDR3aa: CASLQGAYTGELFF; d_gene: TRBD1; v_gene: TRBV4-3; j_gene: TRBJ2-2; abundance: few
CDR3nt: TGTGCCAGCAGCCGGACCCCGGAGACCCAGTACTTC; CDR3aa: CASSRTPETQYF; d_gene: NA; v_gene: TRBV9; j_gene: TRBJ2-5; abundance: few
CDR3nt: TGTGCCAGCAGCTTAAGACAGGGCTCTGGAAACACCATATATTTT; CDR3aa: CASSLRQGSGNTIYF; d_gene: TRBD1; v_gene: TRBV7-2; j_gene: TRBJ1-3; abundance: few
CDR3nt: TGTGCCAGCAGCAAGTCCGTTGCTAATGAAAAACTGTTTTTT; CDR3aa: CASSKSVANEKLFF; d_gene: NA; v_gene: TRBV7-9; j_gene: TRBJ1-4; abundance: few
CDR3nt: TGTGCCAGCAGTTTTTATACAGGGGGAGATACGCAGTATTTT; CDR3aa: CASSFYTGGDTQYF; d_gene: TRBD1; v_gene: TRBV12-3/TRBV12-4; j_gene: TRBJ2-3; abundance: NA
CDR3nt: TGTGCCAGTGGCGGCGACACCGGGGAGCTGTTTTTT; CDR3aa: CASGGDTGELFF; d_gene: NA; v_gene: TRBV7-9; j_gene: TRBJ2-2; abundance: NA
CDR3nt: TGTGCCAGCAGCCAGTGGGTTGCCCAAGAGACCCAGTACTTC; CDR3aa: CASSQWVAQETQYF; d_gene: NA; v_gene: TRBV4-2; j_gene: TRBJ2-5; abundance: few
CDR3nt: TGTGCCAGCAGCCTCTCAGCTAGCGGCTATCACAATGAGCAGTTCTTC; CDR3aa: CASSLSASGYHNEQFF; d_gene: TRBD2; v_gene: TRBV3-1; j_gene: TRBJ2-1; abundance: NA
CDR3nt: TGTGGTAGCGGGGGGGCCGACACCGGGGAGCTGTTTTTT; CDR3aa: CGSGGADTGELFF; d_gene: TRBD2; v_gene: TRBV20-1; j_gene: TRBJ2-2; abundance: NA
CDR3nt: TGCAGTGCTAGGTTTCGGGCCAGGACTAATGAAAAACTGTTTTTT; CDR3aa: CSARFRARTNEKLFF; d_gene: NA; v_gene: TRBV20-1; j_gene: TRBJ1-4; abundance: NA
CDR3nt: TGCAGTGCCCATCAGGGGCCCTCCTACAATGAGCAGTTCTTC; CDR3aa: CSAHQGPSYNEQFF; d_gene: NA; v_gene: TRBV20-1; j_gene: TRBJ2-1; abundance: few
CDR3nt: TGTGCCAGCAGCTCCGACAGGGGGCGGAGAGCTGGCACTGAAGCTTTCTTT; CDR3aa: CASSSDRGRRAGTEAFF; d_gene: TRBD1; v_gene: TRBV7-3; j_gene: TRBJ1-1; abundance: NA